This T cell receptor (beta chain) derives from a study of blood T cell repertoires in COVID-19. Across the whole study: Whether acute or convalescent, the COVID-19 samples came from the United States, Italy and Spain. T cells, B-cell-depleted T cells, or PBMCs provided the cDNA or gDNA that served as material.

This clone has only one observation. Germline lookup yields CDR1 SGHTA and CDR2 FQGTGA. CDR3 size: 15 residues. V trimming: 2 bases; J trimming: 6 bases; junction bases outside the gene matches: 6. Per the study methods: The assay estimated nucleated cells by amplifying reference gene primers. Here immunoSEQ multiplex PCR was the method, and the copy in TCRdb shows in-frame clones only, minus some. Clone size and the V and J calls come from that table; the DNA yielded D and trimming. This sample has over 200,000 clones, with approximately 91% found just once. Sequencing used peripheral blood. V usage is TRBV7-3 and J usage is TRBJ2-2; 7 bases line up with TRBD2. This clonotype was obtained from a man aged 60 to 75 who had recovered from COVID-19. DNA for the CDR3: TGTGCCAGCAGCTTAGCGGGAGAGTTCCCCGGGGAGCTGTTTTTT. It yields the protein CASSLAGEFPGELFF.